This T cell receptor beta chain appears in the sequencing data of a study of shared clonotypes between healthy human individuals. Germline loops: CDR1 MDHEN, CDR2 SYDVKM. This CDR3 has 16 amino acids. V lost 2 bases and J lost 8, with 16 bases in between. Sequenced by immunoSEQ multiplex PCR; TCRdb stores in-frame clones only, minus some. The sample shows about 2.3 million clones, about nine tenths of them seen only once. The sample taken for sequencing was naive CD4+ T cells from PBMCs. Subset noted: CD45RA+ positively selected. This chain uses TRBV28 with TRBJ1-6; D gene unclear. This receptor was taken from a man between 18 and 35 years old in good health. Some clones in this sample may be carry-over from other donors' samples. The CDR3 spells CASSLMRGTYDSPLHF. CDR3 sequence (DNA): TGTGCCAGCAGTTTAATGCGGGGAACATACGATTCACCCCTCCACTTT.